The clone carrying this TCR beta chain was seen ten or more times. Its antigen is unidentified. Before thyroid surgery, none of the patients had received any treatment. The record originates from a study of metastatic and nonmetastatic thyroid tumors. Study context: The authors compared repertoires across blood and tumor or nodule tissue from malignant and benign thyroid patients.

Study-level points and caveats: Across blood and tumor, TCR beta diversity in malignant thyroid tumors was reportedly significantly higher than in benign nodules.

Authors' methods: Building a distant-metastasis classifier for papillary thyroid cancer drew on CDR3 differences across clinicopathological groups. Using MiXCR, TCRdb reanalyzed the PCR reads. TCRdb, not the authors, supplied the V and J calls. This table has about 70,000 clones, roughly a sixth appearing once. V lost 4 bases and J 4 bases, leaving 22 bases between the germline ends. The germline V gene encodes CDR1 SGHAT and CDR2 FQNNGV. This CDR3 has 17 residues. Material: blood. The chain combines TRBV11-2 with TRBJ1-2; D uncertain. The clonotype was recovered from a female donor with papillary thyroid cancer or a benign thyroid nodule (not recorded which). Some clones in this sample may be carry-over from other donors' samples. The CDR3 DNA reads TGTGCCAGCAGCTCGAGTAGAGGATATTCCCTGTTCTATGGCTACACCTTC. It specifies CASSSSRGYSLFYGYTF.